Listed here are 12 T cell receptor beta chains from one sample, sequenced in a study of T cells in Graves' hyperthyroidism and ophthalmopathy. Amplified TCR beta CDR3 regions came from RNA transcripts. HTBI primers were used for first-round RT-PCR of the TCR CDR3. From the multiplex PCR reads, TCRdb called clonotypes with MiXCR, one entry per CDR3 protein. Counted here are 550,000 to 600,000 distinct CDR3 sequences, 46% occurring once; the ten biggest clones make up roughly 20%. Sequencing used peripheral blood or thyroid tissue (not recorded which). These receptors were obtained from an adult woman with Graves' disease, either hyperthyroidism or ophthalmopathy (not recorded which).

This clonotype was observed at least ten times. The chain carries TRBV25-1 and TRBJ1-4; D gene unclear. Per germline, CDR1 MGHDK and CDR2 SYGVNS. This CDR3 contains 15 residues. Trimming removed 4 bases from V and 4 bases from J, with 13 bases in between. The CDR3 bases are TGTGCCAGCAGTGGAGGGAGGCCTTATAATGAAAAACTGTTTTTT. Amino acids: CASSGGRPYNEKLFF.

This chain links TRBV7-9 with TRBJ2-5, with 12 bases identical to TRBD2. Germline CDR1 SEHNR, CDR2 FQNEAQ (reference sequence). V shed 7 bases and J 1 base; nucleotides not matched to a gene: 10. The CDR3 is 17 residues long. The CDR3 DNA sequence: TGTGCCAGCAACTACCCCCCTAGCGGGAGGGCCCAAGAGACCCAGTACTTC. Amino acid sequence: CASNYPPSGRAQETQYF. The whole variable domain, filled in from reference TRBV7-9 and TRBJ2-5, reads DTGVSQNPRHKITKRGQNVTFRCDPISEHNRLYWYRQTLGQGPEFLTYFQNEAQLEKSRLLSDRFSAERPKGSFSTLEIQRTEQGDSAMYLCASNYPPSGRAQETQYFGPGTRLLVL.

The table lists this clonotype with a count of one. One end of the junction does not line up with germline, which may come from a read error. The V and J genes are TRBV7-3 and TRBJ2-7; the match to TRBD2 covers 9 bases. This CDR3 is 17 amino acids long. Germline V gene sequence: CDR1 SGHTA, CDR2 FQGTGA. The chain's CDR3 is CASSLSPSGTNTGELYF. The DNA of the CDR3 is TGTGCCAGCAGCTTATCGCCTAGCGGGACGAACACCGGGGAGCTGTACTTC.

The V and J genes are TRBV5-1 and TRBJ1-4; D call uncertain. The CDR3 runs 14 residues. CDR1 and CDR2 from the germline V gene are SGHRS and YFSETQ. Trimming cost V 0 bases and J 7 bases, with 10 bases left between them. The CDR3 reads CASSLEQRSEKLFF. The CDR3 DNA reads TGCGCCAGCAGCTTGGAACAGCGGAGTGAAAAACTGTTTTTT.

For this clonotype: This may be a read error: a much more frequent sequence differs by one nucleotide. The gene calls are TRBV12-3 or TRBV12-4 and TRBJ2-2; D remains unclear. The CDR3 runs to 15 residues. The ends were cut back, 5 bases at V and 4 bases at J, with 14 bases in the middle. The CDR3 DNA follows: TGTGCCAGCAGTCCACTTACAAGGTTCACCGGGGAGCTGTTTTTT. It encodes CASSPLTRFTGELFF.

In this sample, this clonotype turned up many times. The chain carries TRBV3-1 and TRBJ1-2, with a tentative D call TRBD1 (5 bases). The germline CDR1 and CDR2 sequences are LGHDT and YNNKEL (reference sequence). CDR3 length: 15 amino acids. The V end lost 5 bases, the J end lost 6 bases, and 19 bases lay between the germline ends. In nucleotides, the CDR3 is TGTGCCAGCAGCAGACGTAGACGAGGGGTCCATGGCTACACCTTC. Translating gives CASSRRRRGVHGYTF. Using reference TRBV3-1 and TRBJ1-2 for the parts outside the CDR3, the full variable domain is DTAVSQTPKYLVTQMGNDKSIKCEQNLGHDTMYWYKQDSKKFLKIMFSYNNKELIINETVPNRFSPKSPDKAHLNLHINSLELGDSAVYFCASSRRRRGVHGYTFGSGTRLTVV.

This clonotype was recorded at least ten times. V and J are TRBV15 and TRBJ2-7; possibly TRBD2 for D (5 bases). V lost 5 bases and J 1 base, leaving 9 bases between the germline ends. The germline V gene has CDR1 LNHNV and CDR2 YYDKDF (reference sequence). There are 13 residues in the CDR3. CDR3 bases: TGTGCCACCAGCGGCTCGGGGTCCTACGAGCAGTACTTC. Amino acid sequence: CATSGSGSYEQYF.

In this sample, this clonotype turned up many times. The chain employs TRBV29-1 and TRBJ1-2, with TRBD1 matching 8 bases. Looked up from germline, CDR1 is SQVTM and CDR2 is ANQGSEA. Trimming at V came to 7 bases and at J to 6 bases, leaving 10 bases not matched to a gene. The CDR3 consists of 13 residues. For the CDR3, the DNA is TGCAGCGCAAAAATTCAGGGGGCGGATGGCTACACCTTC. This encodes CSAKIQGADGYTF.

The table lists this clonotype with a count of one. This chain joins TRBV7-9 and TRBJ2-7, with D tentatively TRBD2 (7 bases). V lost 6 bases and J lost 4, with 19 bases in between. The CDR3 totals 15 residues. Germline V gene sequence: CDR1 SEHNR, CDR2 FQNEAQ (reference sequence). The CDR3 region is CASSTTGRGGYEQYF. CDR3 nucleotide sequence: TGTGCCAGCAGTACAACGGGTAGGGGGGGGTACGAGCAGTACTTC. Together with reference TRBV7-9 and TRBJ2-7, the CDR3 gives the full variable domain: DTGVSQNPRHKITKRGQNVTFRCDPISEHNRLYWYRQTLGQGPEFLTYFQNEAQLEKSRLLSDRFSAERPKGSFSTLEIQRTEQGDSAMYLCASSTTGRGGYEQYFGPGTRLTVT.

The genes are TRBV6-2 or TRBV6-3 and TRBJ2-7; no clear D gene. The CDR3 is 13 amino acids. Trimming left V 6 bases short and J 2 bases short, with 11 bases between. Germline CDR1 is MNHEY and CDR2 is SVGEGT. This chain's CDR3 is CASRLYPTYEQYF. CDR3 nucleotides: TGTGCCAGCAGGTTATACCCTACCTACGAGCAGTACTTC.

The DNA for the CDR3 is TGCAGTGCTACGGACGGATACAATCAGCCCCAGTACTTC. The encoded protein is CSATDGYNQPQYF. The chain joins TRBV20-1 to TRBJ2-5; D ambiguous. The CDR3 spans 13 residues. Germline V lookup: CDR1 DFQATT, CDR2 SNEGSKA (reference sequence). V gave up 4 bases and J gave up 9 bases, with 18 bases separating them.

J is TRBJ1-2 and V is TRBV2, with 7 positions matching TRBD1. Germline assignment: CDR1 SNHLY and CDR2 FYNNEI. This CDR3 has 15 amino acids. J was trimmed by 4 bases and V by 5 bases; bases with no gene match: 10. The CDR3 protein is CASSSYRGNVYGYTF. CDR3 DNA: TGTGCCAGCAGTTCCTACAGGGGTAATGTCTATGGCTACACCTTC. Complete variable domain (other parts from reference TRBV2 and TRBJ1-2): EPEVTQTPSHQVTQMGQEVILRCVPISNHLYFYWYRQILGQKVEFLVSFYNNEISEKSEIFDDQFSVERPDGSNFTLKIRSTKLEDSAMYFCASSSYRGNVYGYTFGSGTRLTVV.